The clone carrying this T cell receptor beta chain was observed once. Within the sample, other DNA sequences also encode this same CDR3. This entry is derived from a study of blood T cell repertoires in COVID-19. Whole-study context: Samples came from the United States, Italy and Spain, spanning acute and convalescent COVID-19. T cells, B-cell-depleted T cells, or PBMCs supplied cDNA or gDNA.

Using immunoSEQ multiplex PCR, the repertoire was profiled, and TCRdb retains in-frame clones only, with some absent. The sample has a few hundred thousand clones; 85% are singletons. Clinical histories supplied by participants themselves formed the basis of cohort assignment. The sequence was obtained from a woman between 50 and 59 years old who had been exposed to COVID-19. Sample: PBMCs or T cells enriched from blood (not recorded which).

The CDR3 loop is CASSPNRDQPQHF. The CDR3 DNA follows: TGTGCCAGCTCACCAAACAGGGATCAGCCCCAGCATTTT. The genes are TRBV18 and TRBJ1-5, with D possibly being TRBD1 (6 bases). V was pared by 2 bases and J by 5 bases, with 7 bases between. Germline V gene lookup returns CDR1 KGHSH and CDR2 LQKENI. The CDR3 is 13 residues long.